The entry that follows covers one TCR beta chain sequence. Its antigen is still unknown. The data stem from a study of graft-versus-host responses after intestinal transplantation. Study overall: Each recipient received anti-thymocyte globulin induction, then tacrolimus and steroids for approximately 3 years.

The data were produced by immunoSEQ multiplex PCR, yet TCRdb's version contains in-frame clones alone and is incomplete. The sample yields approximately 130,000 clones, roughly 92% seen once. The germline V gene encodes CDR1 SEHNR and CDR2 FQNEAQ (reference sequence). The V end lost 0 bases, the J end lost 3 bases, and 16 bases lay between the germline ends. The CDR3 loop spans 17 amino acids. The sequence was collected from a human donor who received an intestinal transplant. V is TRBV7-9 and J is TRBJ2-3; maybe TRBD2 (6 bases). The sample in question was unstimulated CD4+ T cells sorted from spleen or lymph node cells, obtained before intestinal transplant. The CDR3 nucleotides are TGTGCCAGCAGCTTAGCCGGAATCGGTCGGGGGACAGATACGCAGTATTTT. Translating gives CASSLAGIGRGTDTQYF. Supplemented by reference TRBV7-9 and TRBJ2-3, the full variable domain reads DTGVSQNPRHKITKRGQNVTFRCDPISEHNRLYWYRQTLGQGPEFLTYFQNEAQLEKSRLLSDRFSAERPKGSFSTLEIQRTEQGDSAMYLCASSLAGIGRGTDTQYFGPGTRLTVL.